This T cell receptor (beta chain) was recorded in a study of blood T cell repertoires in COVID-19. Study-wide context: The study drew acute and convalescent COVID-19 samples from the United States, Italy and Spain. PBMCs, B-cell-depleted T cells, or T cells provided the cDNA or gDNA that made up the material.

Authors' analysis steps: Scientists estimated how many nucleated cells there were by amplifying reference gene primers. Profiling relied on immunoSEQ multiplex PCR, and the TCRdb table lists in-frame clones only, not all of them. V and J calls and clone size come straight from that table; D and trimming were deduced from the DNA. This sample has roughly 120,000 clones, with over 70% found just once. Sequencing input: peripheral blood. This clonotype was obtained from a man in his forties or fifties with acute or convalescent COVID-19.

The CDR3 sequence is CASSRDQDNSPLHF. The CDR3 nucleotides read TGTGCCAGCAGCAGAGATCAGGATAATTCACCCCTCCACTTT. V usage is TRBV6-5 and J usage is TRBJ1-6; D is uncertain. Trimming removed 6 bases at V and 5 bases at J, with 11 bases between. Germline V CDR1 and CDR2: MNHEY, SVGAGI. CDR3 size: 14 residues.